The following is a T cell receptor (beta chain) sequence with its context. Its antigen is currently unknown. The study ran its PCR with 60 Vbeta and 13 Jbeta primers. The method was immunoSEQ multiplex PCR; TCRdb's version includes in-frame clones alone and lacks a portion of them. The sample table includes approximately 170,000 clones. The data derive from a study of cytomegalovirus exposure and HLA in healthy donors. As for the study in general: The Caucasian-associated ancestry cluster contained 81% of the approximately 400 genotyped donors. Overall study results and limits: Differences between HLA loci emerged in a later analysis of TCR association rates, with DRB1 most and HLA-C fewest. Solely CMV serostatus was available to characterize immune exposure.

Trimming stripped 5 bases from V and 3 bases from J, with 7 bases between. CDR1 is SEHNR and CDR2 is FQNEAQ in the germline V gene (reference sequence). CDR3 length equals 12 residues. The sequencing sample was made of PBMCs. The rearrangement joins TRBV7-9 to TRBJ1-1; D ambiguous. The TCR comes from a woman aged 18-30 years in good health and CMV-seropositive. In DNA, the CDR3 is TGTGCCAGCAGCCCAAGAGACACTGAAGCTTTCTTT. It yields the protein CASSPRDTEAFF.